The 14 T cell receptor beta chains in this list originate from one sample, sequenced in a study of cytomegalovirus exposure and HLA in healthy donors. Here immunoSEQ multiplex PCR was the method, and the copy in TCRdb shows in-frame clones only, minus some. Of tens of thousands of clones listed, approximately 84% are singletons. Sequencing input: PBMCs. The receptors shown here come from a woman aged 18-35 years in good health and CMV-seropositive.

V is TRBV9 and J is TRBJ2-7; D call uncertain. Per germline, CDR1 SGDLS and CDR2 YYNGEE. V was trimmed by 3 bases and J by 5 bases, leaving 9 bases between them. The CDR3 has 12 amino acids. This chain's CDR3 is CASSGDNDEQYF. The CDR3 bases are TGTGCCAGCAGCGGCGACAATGACGAGCAGTACTTC.

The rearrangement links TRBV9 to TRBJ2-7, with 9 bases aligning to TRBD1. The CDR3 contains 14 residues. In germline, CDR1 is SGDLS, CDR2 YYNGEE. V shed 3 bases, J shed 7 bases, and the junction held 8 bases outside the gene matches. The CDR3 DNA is TGTGCCAGCAGCGCGGGACAGGGATTAAGGGAGCAGTACTTC. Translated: CASSAGQGLREQYF.

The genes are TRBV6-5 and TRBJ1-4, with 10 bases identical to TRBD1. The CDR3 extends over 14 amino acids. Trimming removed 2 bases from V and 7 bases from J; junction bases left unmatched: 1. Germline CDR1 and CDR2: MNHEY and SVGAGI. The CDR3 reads CASSYRDRGEKLFF. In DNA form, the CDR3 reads TGTGCCAGCAGTTACCGGGACAGGGGTGAAAAACTGTTTTTT.

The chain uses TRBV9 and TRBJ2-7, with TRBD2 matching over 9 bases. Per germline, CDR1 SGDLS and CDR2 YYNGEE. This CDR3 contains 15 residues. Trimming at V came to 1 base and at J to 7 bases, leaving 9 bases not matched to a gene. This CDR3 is CASSVSAGGRREQYF. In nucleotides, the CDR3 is TGTGCCAGCAGCGTATCGGCGGGGGGGCGGAGGGAGCAGTACTTC.

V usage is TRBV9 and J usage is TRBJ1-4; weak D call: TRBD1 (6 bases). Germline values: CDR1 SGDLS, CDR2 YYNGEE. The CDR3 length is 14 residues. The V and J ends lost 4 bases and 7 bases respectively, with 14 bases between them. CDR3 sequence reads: CASSPLTGTEKLFF. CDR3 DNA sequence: TGTGCCAGCAGCCCCCTCACAGGGACTGAAAAACTGTTTTTT.

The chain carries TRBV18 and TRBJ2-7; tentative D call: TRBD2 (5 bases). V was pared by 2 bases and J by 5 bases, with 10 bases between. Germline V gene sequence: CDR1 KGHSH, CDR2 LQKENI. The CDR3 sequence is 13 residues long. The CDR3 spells CASSPLSGDEQYF. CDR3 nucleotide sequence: TGTGCCAGCTCACCATTATCCGGGGACGAGCAGTACTTC.

This CDR3 reads CASSPAVAEAFF. Here the CDR3 DNA reads TGTGCCAGCTCACCAGCAGTTGCTGAAGCTTTCTTT. The chain is built from TRBV18 and TRBJ1-1, with D uncertain. The germline V and J ends were trimmed by 2 bases and 6 bases, with 7 bases remaining between them. Germline assignment: CDR1 KGHSH and CDR2 LQKENI. This CDR3 region has 12 residues.

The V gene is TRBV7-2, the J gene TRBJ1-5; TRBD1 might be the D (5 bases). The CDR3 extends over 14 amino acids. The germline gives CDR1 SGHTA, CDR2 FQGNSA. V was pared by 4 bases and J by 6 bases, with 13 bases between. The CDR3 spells CASSWGGRGQPQHF. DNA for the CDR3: TGTGCCAGCAGCTGGGGGGGGAGGGGTCAGCCCCAGCATTTT. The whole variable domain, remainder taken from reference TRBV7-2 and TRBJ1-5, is GAGVSQSPSNKVTEKGKDVELRCDPISGHTALYWYRQSLGQGLEFLIYFQGNSAPDKSGLPSDRFSAERTGGSVSTLTIQRTQQEDSAVYLCASSWGGRGQPQHFGDGTRLSIL.

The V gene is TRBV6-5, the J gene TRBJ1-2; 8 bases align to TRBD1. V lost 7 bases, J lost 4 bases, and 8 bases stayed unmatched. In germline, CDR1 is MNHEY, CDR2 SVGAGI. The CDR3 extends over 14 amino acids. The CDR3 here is CASTAQGGVYGYTF. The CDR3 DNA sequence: TGTGCCAGCACTGCACAGGGGGGGGTCTATGGCTACACCTTC.

The CDR3 coding sequence is TGTGCCAGCAACCAGGGAAGGACAGATACGCAGTATTTT. It encodes CASNQGRTDTQYF. This chain joins TRBV7-8 and TRBJ2-3; D perhaps matches TRBD1 (5 bases). The germline V and J ends were trimmed by 7 bases and 3 bases, with 11 bases remaining between them. The CDR3 is 13 amino acids. In germline, CDR1 is SGHVS, CDR2 FQNEAQ.

CDR3 sequence: CASSLYGTGELFF. In DNA form, the CDR3 reads TGTGCCAGCAGCTTATACGGCACCGGGGAGCTGTTTTTT. The gene calls are TRBV7-3 and TRBJ2-2; D unresolved. CDR1 and CDR2 from the germline V gene are SGHTA and FQGTGA. The CDR3 has 13 amino acids. The V end lost 2 bases, the J end lost 4 bases, and 5 bases lay between the germline ends.

CDR3: CASSQGQANTEAFF. DNA for the CDR3: TGTGCCAGCAGCCAGGGACAGGCCAACACTGAAGCTTTCTTT. This chain links TRBV9 with TRBJ1-1, with TRBD1 matching over 8 bases. Germline assignment: CDR1 SGDLS and CDR2 YYNGEE. The CDR3 runs to 14 residues. J gave up 2 bases and V 4 bases, and 4 bases lay outside the gene matches.

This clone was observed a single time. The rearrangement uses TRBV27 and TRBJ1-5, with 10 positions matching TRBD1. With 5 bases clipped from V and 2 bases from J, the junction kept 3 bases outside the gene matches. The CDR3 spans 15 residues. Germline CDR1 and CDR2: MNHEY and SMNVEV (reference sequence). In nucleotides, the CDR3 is TGTGCCAGCAGTCTAGACAGGGGGCGCAATCAGCCCCAGCATTTT. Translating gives CASSLDRGRNQPQHF.

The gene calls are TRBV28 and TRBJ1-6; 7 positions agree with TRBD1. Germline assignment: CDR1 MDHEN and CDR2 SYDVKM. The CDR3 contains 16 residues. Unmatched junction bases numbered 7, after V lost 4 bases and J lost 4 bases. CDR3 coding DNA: TGTGCCAGCAGTTCCCCAGGACAGGTTTATAATTCACCCCTCCACTTT. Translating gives CASSSPGQVYNSPLHF.